The T cell receptor beta chain described here comes from a study of T cells in Graves' hyperthyroidism and ophthalmopathy. Study results and caveats: A model of 13 V-J pairs discriminated ophthalmopathy from stable hyperthyroidism. Before onset, ophthalmopathy was predicted by the model a median roughly 6.8 months earlier.

After removal of 2 bases from V and 3 bases from J, the junction contained 4 bases not matched to a gene. Germline CDR1 GTSNPN, CDR2 SVGIG (reference sequence). The CDR3 length is 13 residues. RNA transcripts provided the source from which TCR beta CDR3 regions were amplified. When the TCR CDR3 underwent first-round RT-PCR, the HTBI primer set was used. TCRdb re-called the multiplex PCR reads through MiXCR, storing one row per CDR3 protein. The sample has 550,000 to 800,000 distinct CDR3 sequences; over 15% are singletons. It was 8 to 10 ml of fresh peripheral blood that supplied the PBMCs. With respect to this clonotype: Its antigen is still unknown.

The chain is built from TRBV30 and TRBJ2-7; 7 bases are a match to TRBD1. The sample consisted of blood. The TCR sequence derives from a man younger than 35 with Graves' hyperthyroidism. The CDR3 DNA follows: TGTGCCTGGAGTAAGGGGGCGGTCTACGAGCAGTACTTC. Its protein product is CAWSKGAVYEQYF.